The rows below give T cell receptor beta chains drawn from one sample of a study of cytomegalovirus exposure and HLA in healthy donors. Libraries were prepared by immunoSEQ multiplex PCR; TCRdb keeps only in-frame clonotypes and omits some of them. Here the sample spans about 69,000 clones, under 85% being singletons. The specimen sequenced was PBMCs. The receptors originated from a woman in her sixties in good health and CMV-seropositive. Both conserved end residues are part of each CDR3. D genes are given only for firm matches. For some rows the clone size is stated as once, few or many, or as a class when expanded; others skip it.

>-|TRBV5-4|TRBJ2-7|-
CASRMDRRTYEQYF
TGTGCCAGCAGGATGGACAGAAGAACCTACGAGCAGTACTTC
>-|TRBV6-6|TRBJ2-7|-
CASTLSGGTGYEQYF
TGTGCCAGCACCCTCAGCGGGGGGACAGGATACGAGCAGTACTTC
>-|TRBV6-5|TRBJ1-6|TRBD1
CASSWGQTNSPLHF
TGTGCCAGCAGTTGGGGACAGACTAATTCACCCCTCCACTTT
>-|TRBV30|TRBJ2-1|TRBD2
CAWMGGSGLAGEQFF
TGTGCCTGGATGGGGGGGAGCGGACTAGCGGGTGAGCAGTTCTTC
>-|TRBV9|TRBJ2-2|TRBD1
CASSAGTGAGELFF
TGTGCCAGCAGCGCGGGGACAGGGGCCGGGGAGCTGTTTTTT
>-|TRBV30|TRBJ2-1|TRBD2
CAWSRASGYNEQFF
TGTGCCTGGAGTCGGGCTAGCGGCTACAATGAGCAGTTCTTC
>-|TRBV10-1|TRBJ2-7|-
CASSERFSYEQYF
TGCGCCAGCAGTGAGCGGTTCTCCTACGAGCAGTACTTC
>-|TRBV5-4|TRBJ2-5|TRBD2
CASSLAGSSGVQETQYF
TGTGCCAGCAGCTTGGCCGGGTCTAGCGGGGTTCAAGAGACCCAGTACTTC
>-|TRBV5-1|TRBJ2-1|TRBD2
CASRELAGGSYNEQFF
TGCGCCAGCAGAGAACTAGCGGGGGGGAGTTACAATGAGCAGTTCTTC
>-|TRBV11-2|TRBJ1-1|-
CASSLSRKTANTEAFF
TGTGCCAGCAGCTTATCCCGAAAGACAGCTAACACTGAAGCTTTCTTT
>-|TRBV19|TRBJ1-5|TRBD1
CASTWDRGGNQPQHF
TGTGCCAGTACCTGGGACAGGGGTGGCAATCAGCCCCAGCATTTT
>-|TRBV30|TRBJ1-2|TRBD1
CAWSLDRGRANYGYTF
TGTGCCTGGAGTTTGGACAGGGGGCGCGCTAACTATGGCTACACCTTC
>once|TRBV2|TRBJ1-5|-
CASSYSNQPQHF
TGTGCCAGCAGTTATAGCAATCAGCCCCAGCATTTT
>-|TRBV6-5|TRBJ1-2|-
CASRTNRVNGYTF
TGTGCCAGTCGCACTAACCGAGTGAATGGCTACACCTTC
>-|TRBV6-6|TRBJ1-1|TRBD1
CASSSTGGLGTEAFF
TGTGCCAGCAGTTCGACAGGGGGCTTGGGCACTGAAGCTTTCTTT
>-|TRBV11-2|TRBJ2-1|TRBD2
CASSQMERGREQFF
TGTGCCAGCAGCCAAATGGAGCGGGGGCGCGAGCAGTTCTTC
>-|TRBV6-5|TRBJ2-2|-
CASSYIQGNTGELFF
TGTGCCAGCAGTTACATACAGGGGAACACCGGGGAGCTGTTTTTT
>-|TRBV18|TRBJ1-2|TRBD1
CASSRDRDYGYTF
TGTGCCAGCTCCCGTGACAGGGACTATGGCTACACCTTC
>few|TRBV11-2|TRBJ2-1|-
CASSLEAFNEQFF
TGTGCCAGCAGCTTAGAAGCCTTCAATGAGCAGTTCTTC
>-|TRBV2|TRBJ1-4|TRBD1
CASSGDRGEKLFF
TGTGCCAGCAGTGGGGACAGGGGTGAAAAACTGTTTTTT
>-|TRBV19|TRBJ2-3|-
CASSAGSSTDTQYF
TGTGCTTCCAGCGCGGGCAGTAGCACAGATACGCAGTATTTT
>-|TRBV7-2|TRBJ1-5|-
CASSLSYSNQPQHF
TGTGCCAGCAGCTTGAGTTATAGCAATCAGCCCCAGCATTTT
>-|TRBV7-3|TRBJ1-1|-
CASSSQQGNTEAFF
TGTGCCAGCAGCTCCCAACAGGGGAACACTGAAGCTTTCTTT
>few|TRBV20-1|TRBJ2-3|-
CSAKTGDTQYF
TGCAGTGCTAAAACAGGGGATACGCAGTATTTT
>-|TRBV19|TRBJ1-2|-
CASSIPSTGRVYGYTF
TGTGCCAGTAGTATACCCTCAACAGGGAGAGTGTATGGCTACACCTTC
>-|TRBV28|TRBJ1-1|-
CASSFYSMNTEAFF
TGTGCCAGCAGTTTCTACAGTATGAACACTGAAGCTTTCTTT
>few|TRBV6-6|TRBJ1-4|TRBD1
CASSYSGQERGF
TGTGCCAGCAGTTACTCCGGACAGGAGAGGGGATTT
>-|TRBV30|TRBJ1-5|-
CAFSRDDGLWPQHF
TGTGCCTTCTCCCGGGATGACGGACTTTGGCCCCAGCATTTT
>-|TRBV7-9|TRBJ2-1|TRBD2
CASSFRTSGNNEQFF
TGTGCCAGCAGCTTCAGGACTAGCGGGAACAATGAGCAGTTCTTC
>-|TRBV10-3|TRBJ2-1|-
CAISERSGDANEQFF
TGTGCCATCAGTGAACGGTCAGGGGATGCCAATGAGCAGTTCTTC
>once|TRBV11-1|TRBJ1-1|-
CASSDPGTRSLAPEAFF
TGTGCCAGCAGCGACCCCGGGACAAGGTCCCTCGCCCCTGAAGCTTTCTTT
>-|TRBV11-3|TRBJ2-3|TRBD2
CASSVFSSGGASDTQYF
TGTGCCAGCAGCGTATTCTCTAGCGGGGGGGCTTCAGATACGCAGTATTTT
>once|TRBV28|TRBJ2-3|-
CASSTGTDTQYF
TGTGCCAGCAGTACCGGGACAGATACGCAGTATTTT
>-|TRBV6-5|TRBJ1-4|-
CASSYSRVSEKLFF
TGTGCCAGCAGTTACTCGAGGGTGAGCGAAAAACTGTTTTTT
>-|TRBV6-5|TRBJ1-4|-
CVSSYSAGFDEKLFF
TGTGTCAGCAGTTACTCAGCAGGGTTTGATGAAAAACTGTTTTTT
>-|TRBV11-2|TRBJ2-5|TRBD2
CASSLGGGRETQYF
TGTGCCAGCAGCTTAGGCGGGGGAAGAGAGACCCAGTACTTC
>few|TRBV6-5|TRBJ1-6|-
CASSYSERNSPLHF
TGTGCCAGCAGTTACTCGGAGCGGAATTCACCCCTCCACTTT
>once|TRBV18|TRBJ2-7|-
CASSLTTETYEQYF
TGTGCCAGCTCACTTACGACTGAAACCTACGAGCAGTACTTC
>-|TRBV7-8|TRBJ2-7|TRBD1
CASSPKTGTDLYEQYF
TGTGCCAGCAGCCCCAAAACCGGGACAGACCTTTACGAGCAGTACTTC
>-|TRBV6-1|TRBJ1-5|-
CASSVMRGEGQPQHF
TGTGCCAGCAGTGTAATGCGGGGTGAGGGTCAGCCCCAGCATTTT
>-|TRBV2|TRBJ1-3|TRBD1
CASSPTGVPGNTIYF
TGTGCCAGCAGCCCGACAGGGGTCCCTGGAAACACCATATATTTT
>few|TRBV27|TRBJ1-5|-
CASSAENQPQHF
TGTGCCAGCAGTGCGGAGAATCAGCCCCAGCATTTT
>-|TRBV5-4|TRBJ2-1|-
CASSIRDGNKEQFF
TGTGCCAGCAGCATAAGAGACGGGAACAAGGAGCAGTTCTTC
>-|TRBV6-5|TRBJ1-1|-
CASSYAGRPNTEAFF
TGTGCCAGCAGTTACGCGGGACGGCCGAACACTGAAGCTTTCTTT
>-|TRBV30|TRBJ1-2|-
CAWSRVNLRDYGYTF
TGTGCCTGGAGTCGGGTTAATCTGAGGGACTATGGCTACACCTTC